The entry that follows covers one T cell receptor beta chain sequence. Produced via immunoSEQ multiplex PCR; TCRdb's table is partial and in-frame only. The data hold about 26,000 clones, with around nine tenths observed a single time. The sample is drawn from a study of OX40 agonist ivuxolimab in advanced cancers. Germline CDR1 and CDR2: MNHEY and SMNVEV (reference sequence). This CDR3 is 14 amino acids long. Trimming cost V 0 bases and J 6 bases, with 12 bases left between them. This receptor was taken from an adult with an advanced solid tumor such as melanoma, head and neck, liver or kidney cancer. V gene TRBV27 combines with J gene TRBJ2-7; tentatively, D is TRBD2 (5 bases). The sample here was CD4+ or CD8+ T cells sorted from blood, taken in a trial of the OX40 agonist ivuxolimab. As DNA, the CDR3 is TGTGCCAGCAGTTTATCTCCGGGTGAGGGCGAGCAGTACTTC. It translates to CASSLSPGEGEQYF.